These T cell receptor beta chains were read from a single sample in a study of T-cell reconstitution after alpha-beta-depleted transplantation in children. TCRdb reprocessed the PCR reads with MiXCR, giving one entry per CDR3 protein. The sample records around 700,000 distinct CDR3 sequences, 13% being singletons. Source: PBMCs, taken before TCRalphabeta/CD19-depleted stem cell transplant. These receptors came from a girl aged 2 to 10 with congenital amegakaryocytic thrombocytopenia, due to receive a stem cell transplant. CDR3s include the opening cysteine and the closing phenylalanine or tryptophan. The order of the fields is clone size, J gene, V gene, D gene, CDR3 DNA, CDR3 protein. A D gene is named only where the DNA matches it firmly. Where a row states a size, it is once, few, many or the class of an expanded clone; other rows omit it.

>many|TRBJ2-5|TRBV4-1|TRBD2
TGCGCCAGCAGCCAAGATCAGCCTGGGAGGGGGACCCAGTACTTC
CASSQDQPGRGTQYF
>many|TRBJ1-3|TRBV20-1|TRBD1
TGCAGTGCAAGGACAGGAAACTCTGGAAACACCATATATTTT
CSARTGNSGNTIYF
>-|TRBJ2-3|TRBV12-3/TRBV12-4|-
TGTGCCAGCAGTTTAGGAGGTTTTGGAGATACGCAGTATTTT
CASSLGGFGDTQYF
>many|TRBJ1-1|TRBV5-6|-
TGTGCCAGCAGCTTACTACCCGGGACACCGAACACTGAAGCTTTCTTT
CASSLLPGTPNTEAFF
>many|TRBJ2-5|TRBV4-1|-
TGCGCCAGCAGCCAAGAGCGCACAGGTCTCGAAGAGACCCAGTACTTC
CASSQERTGLEETQYF
>few|TRBJ1-3|TRBV4-2|-
TGTGCCAGCCGGCGTAGCTCTGGAAACACCATATATTTT
CASRRSSGNTIYF
>many|TRBJ2-1|TRBV20-1|TRBD2
TGCAGTGCGGGGATGGCGGGAGACAGATTTAATGAGCAGTTCTTC
CSAGMAGDRFNEQFF
>-|TRBJ2-7|TRBV12-3/TRBV12-4|TRBD2
TGTGCCAGCAGTCCCCCCGGGGCTAGCGGCCCCTACGAGCAGTACTTC
CASSPPGASGPYEQYF
>many|TRBJ2-7|TRBV6-1|TRBD2
TGTGCCAGCTCAGGACTAGCGGGATTGAACGAGCAGTACTTC
CASSGLAGLNEQYF
>-|TRBJ2-3|TRBV20-1|-
TGCAGTGCTAGTCGCGCCGCGATAGGCACAGATACGCAGTATTTT
CSASRAAIGTDTQYF
>many|TRBJ2-1|TRBV20-1|-
TGCAGTGCTAGAGAGGCTGTCGCCTACAATGAGCAGTTCTTC
CSAREAVAYNEQFF
>many|TRBJ2-1|TRBV5-1|TRBD2
TGCGCCAGCAGAAGAACAACCGGGACTAGCGGATACAATGAGCAGTTCTTC
CASRRTTGTSGYNEQFF
>many|TRBJ2-1|TRBV20-1|TRBD2
TGCAGTGCTAAGACTAGCGGGCAGTACAATGAGCAGTTCTTC
CSAKTSGQYNEQFF
>few|TRBJ2-1|TRBV20-1|-
TGCAGTTCGCCGGGGCTCTCCTACAATGAGCAGTTCTTC
CSSPGLSYNEQFF
>many|TRBJ2-7|TRBV20-1|TRBD2
TGCAGTGCATCAAAAGGGACTAGCGGCCACTACGAGCAGTACTTC
CSASKGTSGHYEQYF
>many|TRBJ2-7|TRBV20-1|TRBD2
TGCAGTGCGACTAGCGGTCCGCTACCCTACGAGCAGTACTTC
CSATSGPLPYEQYF
>once|TRBJ2-7|TRBV10-3|-
TGTGCCATCAGTGAGCCAGAAGAGCAGTACTTC
CAISEPEEQYF
>few|TRBJ2-7|TRBV7-9|-
TGTGCCAGCAGCTCCCACACGCATGGGCAGATCTACGAGCAGTACTTC
CASSSHTHGQIYEQYF
>many|TRBJ2-5|TRBV5-1|-
TGCGCCAGTACGACAGGTCTGGGACAAGAGACCCAGTACTTC
CASTTGLGQETQYF
>many|TRBJ2-7|TRBV5-1|-
TGCGCCAGCAGCTTCCCCCGGTCCGGGACTCTAAAAGTCTACGAGCAGTACTTC
CASSFPRSGTLKVYEQYF
>many|TRBJ2-1|TRBV5-1|TRBD1
TGTGCCAGCAGCTTAGGACAGGGAAGCTCCTACAATGAGCAGTTCTTC
CASSLGQGSSYNEQFF
>many|TRBJ1-6|TRBV5-1|TRBD1
TGCGCCAGCAGCTTGGAAAGGGGGACAGGGAGAAAGTCACCCCTCCACTTT
CASSLERGTGRKSPLHF
>few|TRBJ1-6|TRBV25-1|-
TGTGCCAGCAGTGAATCGGTTTCTTCACCCCTCCACTTT
CASSESVSSPLHF
>many|TRBJ2-3|TRBV20-1|-
TGCAGTGCCGCGGGAAAGACTTCCAGGCGAACAGATACGCAGTATTTT
CSAAGKTSRRTDTQYF
>-|TRBJ1-4|TRBV11-2|-
TGTGCCAGCTGCGGCACAGGGTCTGGGTTCGAAAAACTGTTTTTT
CASCGTGSGFEKLFF
>few|TRBJ2-1|TRBV5-1|TRBD2
TGCGCCAGCAGCTCCTCCGGGACTAGCGAGGGGGATGAGCAGTTCTTC
CASSSSGTSEGDEQFF
>many|TRBJ2-7|TRBV5-1|TRBD1
TGCGCCAGCAGCACCGAGACAGGGGCGACCTACGAGCAGTACTTC
CASSTETGATYEQYF
>once|TRBJ2-3|TRBV14|-
TGTGCCAGCAGCCAAGGCAGTCGTTATACGCAGTATTTT
CASSQGSRYTQYF
>-|TRBJ1-5|TRBV6-5|TRBD1
TGTGCCAGCAGTTACGGGGCTGCAGGGGACAGGTCCCAGCATTTT
CASSYGAAGDRSQHF
>-|TRBJ2-7|TRBV30|-
TGTGCCTGGAGTGTTGGCGGCTCCTACGAGCAGTACTTC
CAWSVGGSYEQYF
>few|TRBJ2-5|TRBV12-3/TRBV12-4|-
TGTGCCAGCAGTTCGATCTGGGAGACCCAGTACTTC
CASSSIWETQYF
>-|TRBJ2-3|TRBV27|TRBD1
TGTGCCAGCGGCTGGGACAGGGTCACAGATGCGCAGTATTTT
CASGWDRVTDAQYF
>many|TRBJ2-7|TRBV25-1|TRBD2
TGTGCCAGCAGTGACCCTTATAGCGGGAGGGCCTACGAGCAGTACTTC
CASSDPYSGRAYEQYF
>-|TRBJ2-7|TRBV3-1|TRBD2
TGTGCCATCAGTTTAGGGGGACGACGGACTAGCGGGAGTAGTTGGGAGCAGTACTTC
CAISLGGRRTSGSSWEQYF
>many|TRBJ2-2|TRBV25-1|-
TGTGCCAGTCGCAGGGAGGTACCCGGGGAGCTGTTTTTT
CASRREVPGELFF
>-|TRBJ1-1|TRBV12-3/TRBV12-4|-
TGTGCCAGCACCCCGACACAGGGAGCGGACACTGAAGCTTTCTTT
CASTPTQGADTEAFF
>many|TRBJ2-7|TRBV12-3/TRBV12-4|TRBD2
TGTGCCAGCAGCAGACTAGCTGACTCCACCTACGAGCAGTACTTC
CASSRLADSTYEQYF
>many|TRBJ2-3|TRBV20-1|-
TGCAGTGCTAAGGGCGGTGGGCGGGATACGCAGTATTTT
CSAKGGGRDTQYF
>-|TRBJ2-1|TRBV12-3/TRBV12-4|-
TGTGCCAGCACCCTGGATGGCGGGTCATTGGGTAGAACCTACAATGAGCAGTTCTTC
CASTLDGGSLGRTYNEQFF
>few|TRBJ2-3|TRBV2|TRBD2
TGTGCCAGCAGTGATCGGGGAGGGGATACGCAGTATTTT
CASSDRGGDTQYF
>many|TRBJ2-7|TRBV20-1|-
TGCAGTGCCCTCGACACGCAGTCCGGGTACAGCGAGCAGTACTTC
CSALDTQSGYSEQYF
>few|TRBJ2-7|TRBV2|TRBD2
TGTGCCAGCGGGGGGACTAGCGGAGATTACGAGCAGTACTTC
CASGGTSGDYEQYF
>many|TRBJ2-4|TRBV5-1|-
TGCGCCAGCAGCTTGGAAGGGAATACAGGAAACATTCAGTACTTC
CASSLEGNTGNIQYF
>many|TRBJ2-3|TRBV5-1|-
TGCGCCAGCAGCTTGGTCCCCCAAGCTCTTGCAGATACGCAGTATTTT
CASSLVPQALADTQYF
>-|TRBJ2-7|TRBV20-1|-
TGCAGTGCTAGAGCTCTGTTGCCATCCTACGAGCAGTACTTC
CSARALLPSYEQYF
>few|TRBJ2-7|TRBV5-5|TRBD1
TGTGCCAGCAGTAGAGACTCTTACAGGGGGGTCTACGAGCAGTACTTC
CASSRDSYRGVYEQYF
>few|TRBJ2-3|TRBV7-6|-
TGTGCCAGCAGCTTAGACAAAAATACGCAGTATTTT
CASSLDKNTQYF
>few|TRBJ2-2|TRBV12-3/TRBV12-4|TRBD2
TGTGCCAGCTTTGGCGGGGGGGCCGGGGAGCTGTTTTTT
CASFGGGAGELFF
>many|TRBJ2-5|TRBV20-1|-
TGCAGTGCTAGTGGGAGCGTTGAGACCCAGTACTTC
CSASGSVETQYF
>many|TRBJ2-1|TRBV5-1|TRBD2
TGCGCCAGCAGCTCGGGACTAGCGGGATCGAATGAGCAGTTCTTC
CASSSGLAGSNEQFF
>many|TRBJ2-5|TRBV5-1|-
TGCGCCAGCAGCTTGGAGACTAGGGGGCAAGAGACCCAGTACTTC
CASSLETRGQETQYF
>many|TRBJ2-7|TRBV11-2|-
TGTGCCAGCAGGATCCTCACAGGTTTTGGCTCCTACGAGCAGTACTTC
CASRILTGFGSYEQYF
>many|TRBJ2-1|TRBV12-3/TRBV12-4|TRBD2
TGTGCCAGCAGTTTGGCTAGCGGGAGTAATGAGCAGTTCTTC
CASSLASGSNEQFF
>many|TRBJ1-6|TRBV6-5|-
TGTGCCAGCAGTTACGGAAGCTCCTATAATTCACCCCTCCACTTT
CASSYGSSYNSPLHF
>-|TRBJ2-1|TRBV7-9|-
TGTGCCAGCAGCTTAGACGCAGGGTTGAATGAGCAGTTCTTC
CASSLDAGLNEQFF
>-|TRBJ2-3|TRBV20-1|-
TGCAGTGCTTTCCCCCCGCAGGCCCCGAGCACAGATACGCAGTATTTT
CSAFPPQAPSTDTQYF
>many|TRBJ2-1|TRBV20-1|TRBD2
TGCAGTGGTAGCGGGACTAGCGGTTACAATGAGCAGTTCTTC
CSGSGTSGYNEQFF
>-|TRBJ2-2|TRBV15|-
TGTGCCACCAGCCCGGACACAACTGACACCGGGGAGCTGTTTTTT
CATSPDTTDTGELFF
>few|TRBJ2-5|TRBV19|-
TGTGCCAGTAGTATAGATCAAAGCGAAGAGACCCAGTACTTC
CASSIDQSEETQYF
>few|TRBJ2-7|TRBV3-1|TRBD2
TGTGCCAGCAGCCAAACTCCCTTTAGCGGGAAGCTCGCGGGCGAGCAGTACTTC
CASSQTPFSGKLAGEQYF